These 22 T cell receptor beta chains originate from one sample sequenced in a study of shared clonotypes between healthy human individuals. Clones were read by immunoSEQ multiplex PCR, and TCRdb kept only the in-frame ones, dropping some. The repertoire holds 2.3 million or so clones, 90% to 95% seen once, with 0.35% to 0.45% in the top ten. Sample: naive CD4+ T cells from PBMCs. Subset: CD45RA+ positively selected. All receptors derive from a young man in good health. Some clones in this sample may be carry-over from other donors' samples.

This chain uses TRBV30 with TRBJ1-2; D not resolved. The germline CDR1 and CDR2 sequences are GTSNPN and SVGIG (reference sequence). CDR3 size: 13 residues. The V and J ends lost 0 bases and 7 bases respectively, with 12 bases between them. The CDR3 DNA sequence: TGTGCCTGGAGTGTAGGGCAAATTGGTGGCTACACCTTC. Its translation: CAWSVGQIGGYTF.

As DNA, the CDR3 is TGTGCCAGCAGTCCGGGTGCCTCCTACAATGAGCAGTTCTTC. As protein: CASSPGASYNEQFF. The chain uses TRBV25-1 and TRBJ2-1; D call uncertain. Germline assignment: CDR1 MGHDK and CDR2 SYGVNS. V was clipped by 5 bases and J by 0 bases, with 8 bases between them. The CDR3 consists of 14 residues.

The rearrangement links TRBV5-1 to TRBJ2-1, with 12 bases that match TRBD2. V gave up 4 bases and J gave up 1 base; unmatched junction bases: 6. The germline V gene encodes CDR1 SGHRS and CDR2 YFSETQ. The CDR3 totals 17 residues. As DNA, the CDR3 is TGCGCCAGCAGCCCCGGGACTAGCGGGCGTTCCTACAATGAGCAGTTCTTC. Its protein product is CASSPGTSGRSYNEQFF.

This sequence joins TRBV28 and TRBJ1-1, with D uncertain. Germline CDR1 reads MDHEN; CDR2 reads SYDVKM. This CDR3 spans 17 amino acids. Trimming removed 10 bases at V and 7 bases at J, with 31 bases between. The CDR3 DNA sequence: TGTGCCACCACCGATCGGTACACCCTGCCCTCGACCTTTGAAGCTTTCTTT. It specifies CATTDRYTLPSTFEAFF.

The rearrangement joins TRBV6-5 to TRBJ2-7; D is undetermined. V shed 0 bases and J shed 2 bases, with 14 bases lying between them. Germline V lookup: CDR1 MNHEY, CDR2 SVGAGI. This CDR3 has 16 amino acids. The CDR3 sequence is CASSYSLKADTYEQYF. The CDR3 DNA sequence: TGTGCCAGCAGTTACTCGCTTAAGGCGGATACCTACGAGCAGTACTTC.

A word on this clone: Other nucleotide sequences in the sample specify the same CDR3. J is TRBJ1-1 and V is TRBV5-1; tentatively, D is TRBD1 (6 bases). The germline V gene encodes CDR1 SGHRS and CDR2 YFSETQ. V gave up 2 bases and J gave up 1 base, with 9 bases separating them. The CDR3 totals 14 residues. The CDR3: CASSFTTGNTEAFF. Here the CDR3 DNA reads TGCGCCAGCAGCTTCACGACAGGGAACACTGAAGCTTTCTTT.

V is TRBV9 and J is TRBJ2-5; D tentatively reads TRBD1 or TRBD2 (5 bases each). The germline V gene encodes CDR1 SGDLS and CDR2 YYNGEE. V was shortened by 1 base and J by 4 bases, with 14 bases between the two germline ends. The CDR3 is 15 amino acids. In nucleotides, the CDR3 is TGTGCCAGCAGCGTAAGCCTGCAGAGGGGAGAGACCCAGTACTTC. It translates to CASSVSLQRGETQYF.

The chain uses TRBV14 and TRBJ1-1; the match to TRBD1 covers 7 bases. Trimming removed 4 bases from V and 3 bases from J; junction bases left unmatched: 8. The CDR3 length is 15 residues. Germline assignment: CDR1 SGHDN and CDR2 FVKESK. Written as DNA, the CDR3 is TGTGCCAGCAGCCGCCAGACAGGGACTTACACTGAAGCTTTCTTT. This translates into CASSRQTGTYTEAFF.

On this clone itself: The sample holds other DNA sequences that translate to the same CDR3. The rearrangement joins TRBV9 to TRBJ2-7, with D perhaps TRBD1 (6 bases). This CDR3 is built from 14 residues. The V and J ends lost 3 bases and 0 bases respectively, with 10 bases between them. The V gene's germline CDR1 is SGDLS and CDR2 YYNGEE. The CDR3 sequence is CASSATGASYEQYF. The CDR3 nucleotides read TGTGCCAGCAGCGCGACAGGAGCCTCCTACGAGCAGTACTTC.

A word on this clone: The sample carries other DNA sequences with the same CDR3. V usage is TRBV10-2 and J usage is TRBJ1-1; D remains unclear. Trimming shortened V by 6 bases and J by 2 bases, and 13 bases separated the two germline ends. The CDR3 extends over 14 amino acids. From germline, CDR1 is WSHSY and CDR2 SAAADI. The CDR3 bases are TGCGCCAGCAGAAGCTTGACCACAAACACTGAAGCTTTCTTT. As protein: CASRSLTTNTEAFF.

The chain combines TRBV19 with TRBJ1-2; 8 nucleotides agree with TRBD1. Germline CDR1 is LNHDA and CDR2 is SQIVND (reference sequence). This CDR3 has 13 amino acids. V was pared by 5 bases and J by 8 bases, with 7 bases of the junction left unmatched. The CDR3 loop is CASSLRDRSGYTF. Written as DNA, the CDR3 is TGTGCCAGTAGTCTCCGGGACAGGAGCGGCTACACCTTC.

The chain recombines TRBV27 with TRBJ1-5; 8 bases are shared with TRBD1. Germline lookup yields CDR1 MNHEY and CDR2 SMNVEV (reference sequence). After removal of 5 bases from V and 5 bases from J, the junction contained 8 bases not matched to a gene. The length of the CDR3 is 15 residues. The CDR3: CASSPGQGWDQPQHF. As DNA, the CDR3 is TGTGCCAGCAGTCCAGGACAGGGTTGGGATCAGCCCCAGCATTTT.

The chain is built from TRBV18 and TRBJ2-7, with no clear D. Per the germline V gene, CDR1 is KGHSH and CDR2 is LQKENI. The CDR3 sequence is 15 residues long. The V end lost 8 bases, the J end lost 3 bases, and 20 bases lay between the germline ends. The CDR3 is CASRESLLSFYEQYF. The CDR3 nucleotides are TGTGCCAGCCGCGAATCACTTCTTAGTTTCTACGAGCAGTACTTC.

The chain joins TRBV18 to TRBJ2-7; weak D call: TRBD1 (6 bases). The V and J ends lost 0 bases and 3 bases respectively, with 9 bases between them. The CDR3 runs to 14 residues. Germline V gene data show CDR1 as KGHSH and CDR2 as LQKENI. In DNA form, the CDR3 reads TGTGCCAGCTCACCACCGGGGGCGTTCTACGAGCAGTACTTC. Protein product: CASSPPGAFYEQYF.

This chain joins TRBV6-1 and TRBJ2-5; D is uncertain. The CDR3 contains 15 residues. V lost 2 bases and J 7 bases, leaving 17 bases between the germline ends. Germline CDR1 MNHNS, CDR2 SASEGT. CDR3 sequence reads: CASSESPTFPGTQYF. The DNA of the CDR3 is TGTGCCAGCAGTGAATCCCCGACCTTTCCGGGGACCCAGTACTTC.

J is TRBJ1-6 and V is TRBV7-9, with D possibly TRBD1 on 5 matching bases. Per germline, CDR1 SEHNR and CDR2 FQNEAQ (reference sequence). V lost 1 base and J lost 16, with 11 bases in between. The CDR3 loop spans 12 amino acids. The CDR3 protein is CASSLEGSVLHF. In DNA form, the CDR3 reads TGTGCCAGCAGCTTAGAGGGGAGCGTTCTCCACTTT.

J is TRBJ1-2 and V is TRBV5-1, with D possibly matching TRBD1 (5 bases). The CDR3 runs to 13 residues. Trimming removed 0 bases at V and 7 bases at J, with 10 bases between. CDR1 is SGHRS and CDR2 is YFSETQ in the germline V gene. The CDR3 spells CASSLDGASGYTF. For the CDR3, the DNA is TGCGCCAGCAGCTTGGATGGGGCAAGTGGCTACACCTTC.

This rearrangement joins TRBV28 to TRBJ2-7; D unresolved. In germline, CDR1 is MDHEN, CDR2 SYDVKM. The CDR3 is 12 residues long. The V end was cut by 5 bases, the J end by 4 bases, with 9 bases between. CDR3 amino acids: CASSRDGYEQYF. The CDR3 DNA reads TGTGCCAGCAGTCGCGACGGGTACGAGCAGTACTTC.

This chain connects TRBV29-1 to TRBJ1-2; D is perhaps TRBD1 (5 bases). There are 10 residues in the CDR3. Germline CDR1 is SQVTM and CDR2 is ANQGSEA. The ends were cut back, 4 bases at V and 10 bases at J, with 10 bases in the middle. The CDR3 reads CSVGQGSYTF. Written as DNA, the CDR3 is TGCAGCGTTGGTCAGGGCTCCTACACCTTC.

The rearrangement joins TRBV2 to TRBJ2-5; 10 nucleotides line up with TRBD1. The better agreement between TRBJ2-7 and the DNA end casts doubt on the J call. The CDR3 has 14 residues. Germline CDR1 is SNHLY and CDR2 is FYNNEI. CDR3 sequence: CASTRQGALYEQYF. The CDR3 DNA sequence: TGTGCCAGCACCCGACAGGGGGCTCTCTACGAGCAGTACTTC.

The chain uses TRBV18 and TRBJ2-7; no clear D. Per germline, CDR1 KGHSH and CDR2 LQKENI. V was trimmed by 1 base and J by 6 bases, leaving 10 bases between them. The CDR3 runs to 13 residues. The CDR3 loop reads CASSPLGLSEQYF. The CDR3 nucleotides are TGTGCCAGCTCACCACTAGGCCTCTCCGAGCAGTACTTC.

The chain links TRBV28 to TRBJ2-5, with TRBD1 matching over 9 bases. The germline CDR1 and CDR2 sequences are MDHEN and SYDVKM. The CDR3 contains 16 residues. V dropped 8 bases and J dropped 5; count of bases not matched to a gene: 15. DNA of the CDR3: TGTGCCAGCGGAGGGGGGGACAGGGTGGCGCGGGAGACCCAGTACTTC. Protein product: CASGGGDRVARETQYF.